One and the same sample provided the 26 T cell receptor beta chains below, sequenced in a study of human T cells and chemical hapten exposure. TCRdb reprocessed the RACE reads via MiXCR and lists one record per CDR3 protein. The sample has about 57,000 distinct CDR3 sequences, about 9.6% seen once. As for time point: patch test 1, 2 weeks after DPC sensitization. The treatment: therapeutic diphenylcyclopropenone sensitization with weekly scalp DPC. Here the sequenced sample was whole blood, taken in connection with sensitization to the hapten diphenylcyclopropenone (DPC). These TCRs come from a woman aged 40 to 50 with alopecia areata. Some clones in this sample may be carry-over from other donors' samples.

On this clonotype: Being one base from a much bigger clone, this may be a read error. The chain is built from TRBV11-3 and TRBJ2-1; TRBD2 aligns across 13 bases. The V segment lost 5 bases and the J segment 3 bases; nucleotides outside the gene matches: 7. The CDR3 is 17 residues long. Germline-derived CDR1 and CDR2 are SGHNT and YENEEA. This CDR3 is CASSAGTSGDFYNEQFF. The CDR3 region has the DNA TGTGCCAGCAGCGCCGGGACTAGCGGGGACTTCTACAATGAGCAGTTCTTC.

The chain combines TRBV6-5 with TRBJ2-7; tentatively, D is TRBD2 (6 bases). The length of the CDR3 is 15 residues. Looked up from germline, CDR1 is MNHEY and CDR2 is SVGAGI. The V end lost 5 bases, the J end lost 1 base, and 15 bases lay between the germline ends. The DNA for the CDR3 is TGTGCCAGCAGTCCCACCCCGGAGGGATCCTACGAGCAGTACTTC. This sequence encodes CASSPTPEGSYEQYF.

The chain uses TRBV18 and TRBJ1-1, with a weak D call TRBD1 (6 bases). Trimming shortened V by 4 bases and J by 3 bases, and 9 bases separated the two germline ends. From germline, CDR1 is KGHSH and CDR2 LQKENI. The CDR3 spans 13 residues. The CDR3 sequence is CASSQQGDTEAFF. Written as DNA, the CDR3 is TGTGCCAGCTCACAACAGGGTGACACTGAAGCTTTCTTT.

This clonotype was observed a handful of times. The DNA of the CDR3 is TGTGCCAGCAGCTTAGATGCGGGGGCCGGAAACATTCAGTACTTC. This sequence encodes CASSLDAGAGNIQYF. The chain uses TRBV11-2 and TRBJ2-4; weak D call: TRBD2 (7 bases). V lost 0 bases and J lost 6, with 12 bases in between. Germline CDR1 is SGHAT and CDR2 is FQNNGV. The CDR3 totals 15 residues.

This clonotype was seen many times. This rearrangement joins TRBV6-4 to TRBJ2-3; 10 bases line up with TRBD2. The CDR3 loop spans 15 amino acids. The V segment lost 5 bases and the J segment 4 bases; nucleotides outside the gene matches: 6. Germline V gives CDR1 MRHNA, CDR2 SNTAGT. The CDR3 loop is CASSTQRGGPDTQYF. Written as DNA, the CDR3 is TGTGCCAGCAGTACGCAGCGGGGGGGCCCAGATACGCAGTATTTT.

This clonotype was counted between two and nine times. J is TRBJ2-3 and V is TRBV25-1; D not certain. From germline, CDR1 is MGHDK and CDR2 SYGVNS. The V end lost 3 bases, the J end lost 8 bases, and 18 bases lay between the germline ends. This CDR3 comprises 15 residues. As DNA, the CDR3 is TGTGCCAGCAGTGATTGGTCTGCCGGCCTCCTTACGCAGTATTTT. This sequence encodes CASSDWSAGLLTQYF.

Many counts were recorded for this clonotype. The CDR3 DNA follows: TGCGCCAGCAGACCTACAGCCTACAATGAGCAGTTCTTC. As protein: CASRPTAYNEQFF. The rearrangement links TRBV5-1 to TRBJ2-1; unclear D gene. The V end was cut by 5 bases, the J end by 2 bases, with 8 bases between. The CDR3 totals 13 residues. The V gene's germline CDR1 is SGHRS and CDR2 YFSETQ.

In its sample, this clonotype was seen a few times. The V and J genes are TRBV6-1 and TRBJ2-7; 10 bases map to TRBD1. The CDR3 covers 15 residues. Germline CDR1 reads MNHNS; CDR2 reads SASEGT. The V segment lost 1 base and the J segment 0 bases; nucleotides outside the gene matches: 0. CDR3 sequence: CASSEGTGGSYEQYF. CDR3 bases: TGTGCCAGCAGTGAAGGGACAGGGGGCTCCTACGAGCAGTACTTC.

V and J are TRBV29-1 and TRBJ1-1; D gene ambiguous. The CDR3 consists of 9 residues. Trimming removed 7 bases at V and 3 bases at J, with 3 bases between. In germline, CDR1 is SQVTM, CDR2 ANQGSEA. The CDR3: CSADTEAFF. The CDR3 nucleotides read TGCAGCGCGGACACTGAAGCTTTCTTT. The full variable domain, its missing parts supplied by reference TRBV29-1 and TRBJ1-1, is SAVISQKPSRDICQRGTSLTIQCQVDSQVTMMFWYRQQPGQSLTLIATANQGSEATYESGFVIDKFPISRPNLTFSTLTVSNMSPEDSSIYLCSADTEAFFGQGTRLTVV.

This clonotype was found many times. The chain uses TRBV11-3 and TRBJ2-3, with TRBD1 as a possible D gene (5 bases). The V end was cut by 5 bases, the J end by 9 bases, with 12 bases between. Per germline, CDR1 SGHNT and CDR2 YENEEA. The CDR3 is made up of 12 amino acids. CDR3 sequence (DNA): TGTGCCAGCAGCGGGGCGTCGGACACGCAGTATTTT. As protein: CASSGASDTQYF.

This clonotype was counted only a few times. The CDR3 DNA reads TGTGCCAGCACTCCCGGAGGGGTCTCTGGGGCCAACGTCCTGACTTTC. Translation: CASTPGGVSGANVLTF. The rearrangement links TRBV6-4 to TRBJ2-6, with a weak D call TRBD2 (6 bases). This CDR3 spans 16 amino acids. Germline values: CDR1 MRHNA, CDR2 SNTAGT. V was trimmed by 7 bases and J by 0 bases, leaving 13 bases between them.

This clonotype occurred many times. The CDR3 DNA reads as TGTGCCAGCAGCTTAACTCGTTGGGCTAGCGGGGACAATGAGCAGTTCTTC. It yields the protein CASSLTRWASGDNEQFF. The V call is TRBV7-3, the J call TRBJ2-1; 9 positions match TRBD2. CDR3 length equals 17 residues. V lost 0 bases to trimming and J lost 5 bases; unmatched junction nucleotides: 8. The germline gives CDR1 SGHTA, CDR2 FQGTGA.

This clonotype has a handful of counts. This sequence joins TRBV10-2 and TRBJ2-3; possible D gene TRBD1, 5 bases. Germline CDR1 is WSHSY and CDR2 is SAAADI. V lost 3 bases and J 2 bases, leaving 12 bases between the germline ends. The CDR3 runs 15 residues. The DNA for the CDR3 is TGCGCCAGCAGTGACGGCAGGGCAGACACAGATACGCAGTATTTT. This translates into CASSDGRADTDTQYF.

This clonotype was recorded many times. The genes are TRBV7-8 and TRBJ2-7; D unresolved. V lost 1 base and J lost 2, with 9 bases in between. This CDR3 comprises 14 residues. Germline V CDR1 and CDR2: SGHVS, FQNEAQ. The chain's CDR3 is CASSLVGRTYEQYF. Written as DNA, the CDR3 is TGTGCCAGCAGCTTAGTTGGCAGAACCTACGAGCAGTACTTC. The whole variable domain, filled in from reference TRBV7-8 and TRBJ2-7, reads GAGVSQSPRYKVAKRGQDVALRCDPISGHVSLFWYQQALGQGPEFLTYFQNEAQLDKSGLPSDRFFAERPEGSVSTLKIQRTQQEDSAVYLCASSLVGRTYEQYFGPGTRLTVT.

The CDR3: CATSDHDRGIDQPQHF. For the CDR3, the DNA is TGTGCCACCAGTGACCATGACAGGGGTATCGATCAGCCCCAGCATTTT. The V gene is TRBV24-1, the J gene TRBJ1-5, with 8 bases aligning to TRBD1. The CDR3 totals 16 residues. Germline V gene sequence: CDR1 KGHDR, CDR2 SFDVKD. V shed 4 bases and J 5 bases; nucleotides not matched to a gene: 9.

In its sample, this clonotype was seen a few times. V and J are TRBV4-1 and TRBJ2-5, with D possibly being TRBD1 (6 bases). The CDR3 spans 12 residues. V dropped 9 bases and J dropped 2 bases, with 10 bases sitting between them. From germline, CDR1 is MGHRA and CDR2 YSYEKL. The CDR3 DNA sequence: TGCGCCAGTCAGGGGCCTCAAGAGACCCAGTACTTC. Translating gives CASQGPQETQYF.

This clonotype occurred a few times. The chain is built from TRBV6-2 or TRBV6-3 and TRBJ1-2, with no clear D. V lost 2 bases and J 3 bases, leaving 4 bases between the germline ends. The CDR3 is 12 amino acids. Germline V gene data show CDR1 as MNHEY and CDR2 as SVGEGT. The CDR3 nucleotides read TGTGCCAGCAGTTACGTCTACTATGGCTACACCTTC. Protein: CASSYVYYGYTF.

This clonotype occurred a few times. V usage is TRBV6-2 or TRBV6-3 and J usage is TRBJ2-1; TRBD2 aligns across 9 bases. Trimming at V came to 3 bases and at J to 10 bases, leaving 10 bases not matched to a gene. Germline values: CDR1 MNHEY, CDR2 SVGEGT. CDR3 length: 15 residues. CDR3 region: CASSYGGGGSKEQFF. CDR3 nucleotide sequence: TGTGCCAGCAGTTATGGCGGGGGGGGATCGAAAGAGCAGTTCTTC.

The chain is built from TRBV7-3 and TRBJ2-3, with TRBD2 matching over 8 bases. CDR1 is SGHTA and CDR2 is FQGTGA in the germline V gene. Trimming removed 5 bases from V and 6 bases from J; junction bases left unmatched: 7. This CDR3 has 14 amino acids. Here the CDR3 DNA reads TGTGCCAGCAGCCGGGCGGGGGGCCGCGATACGCAGTATTTT. Its translation is CASSRAGGRDTQYF.

There are a few counts of this clonotype. This chain connects TRBV4-1 to TRBJ2-3, with D unresolved. Per the germline V gene, CDR1 is MGHRA and CDR2 is YSYEKL. This CDR3 contains 15 residues. Trimming cost V 0 bases and J 1 base, with 8 bases left between them. Here the CDR3 DNA reads TGCGCCAGCAGCCAAGAATCCTGGGGCACAGATACGCAGTATTTT. Translated: CASSQESWGTDTQYF.

This clonotype was counted many times. The chain is built from TRBV10-3 and TRBJ1-2; a weak D match, TRBD1 (6 bases). The CDR3 covers 14 residues. V was clipped by 0 bases and J by 7 bases, with 12 bases between them. CDR1 is ENHRY, CDR2 SYGVKD, per germline. The CDR3 is CAISESARGGGYTF. CDR3 coding DNA: TGTGCCATCAGTGAGTCTGCCAGGGGAGGTGGCTACACCTTC.

The rearrangement uses TRBV4-2 and TRBJ2-5, with 8 bases fitting TRBD2. In germline, CDR1 is LGHNA, CDR2 YNFKEQ. The ends lost 0 bases at V and 4 bases at J; junction bases unmatched: 7. The CDR3 loop spans 16 amino acids. For the CDR3, the DNA is TGTGCCAGCAGCCAAGAGAGCGGGGGCGGGGTAGAGACCCAGTACTTC. Protein sequence: CASSQESGGGVETQYF.

This chain joins TRBV28 and TRBJ2-3, with D possibly TRBD1 on 5 matching bases. The germline V and J ends were trimmed by 1 base and 0 bases, with 14 bases remaining between them. Germline V gene sequence: CDR1 MDHEN, CDR2 SYDVKM. This CDR3 has 17 residues. The DNA of the CDR3 is TGTGCCAGCAGTTTATCCCCTGCAGGGCTTAGCACAGATACGCAGTATTTT. As protein: CASSLSPAGLSTDTQYF.

CDR3 sequence reads: CSASGGLETQYF. The CDR3 region has the DNA TGCAGTGCTAGTGGAGGGCTCGAGACCCAGTACTTC. The genes are TRBV20-1 and TRBJ2-5; possibly TRBD2 for D (6 bases). The CDR3 contains 12 residues. In germline, CDR1 is DFQATT, CDR2 SNEGSKA (reference sequence). Trimming left V 3 bases short and J 5 bases short, with 10 bases between.

In its sample, this clonotype was seen many times. The CDR3 here is CASSSYRVVDQPQHF. Here the CDR3 DNA reads TGTGCCAGCAGTTCCTACAGGGTGGTCGATCAGCCCCAGCATTTT. J is TRBJ1-5 and V is TRBV6-2 or TRBV6-3; the D gene is possibly TRBD1 (6 bases). The germline gives CDR1 MNHEY, CDR2 SVGEGT. CDR3 length: 15 amino acids. Trimming stripped 4 bases from V and 5 bases from J, with 15 bases between.

This clonotype showed up many times. This chain connects TRBV7-4 to TRBJ2-1; 11 positions agree with TRBD2. There are 19 residues in the CDR3. Germline V gene sequence: CDR1 SGHVT, CDR2 SQSDAQ. With V trimmed by 5 bases and J by 3 bases, 15 bases remained unmatched. DNA of the CDR3: TGTGCCAGCAGCCCAGGCGTGGCTAGCGGGGGGACCTACTACAATGAGCAGTTCTTC. This codes for CASSPGVASGGTYYNEQFF.